This TCR beta chain was retrieved from a study of cytomegalovirus exposure and HLA in healthy donors. PCR employed 60 Vbeta and 13 Jbeta primers. TCRdb's copy holds only in-frame clones and misses some; the assay was immunoSEQ multiplex PCR. The sample lists 120,000 or so clones, about three quarters occurring once. It was healthy bone marrow donors who served as donors. A word on this clone: Its antigen is currently unknown.

Overall study findings and caveats: Approximately 17,000 TCR beta sequences were associated with HLA alleles at 0.05 false discovery rate in a later analysis. It was taken for granted in presence/absence analyses that sequencing depth across donors was roughly uniform.

The CDR3 is 14 residues long. The V end was cut by 1 base, the J end by 3 bases, with 9 bases between. Germline-derived CDR1 and CDR2 are SGHTA and FQGNSA. V gene TRBV7-2 combines with J gene TRBJ1-2; TRBD1 is a possible D gene (6 bases). The sequenced sample was PBMCs. This sequence was found in a woman between 40 and 50 years old in good health and CMV-seronegative. CDR3 in DNA: TGTGCCAGCAGCTTAGGGAGACAGGACTATGGCTACACCTTC. This gives the protein CASSLGRQDYGYTF. The full variable domain, with the rest looked up from reference TRBV7-2 and TRBJ1-2, is GAGVSQSPSNKVTEKGKDVELRCDPISGHTALYWYRQSLGQGLEFLIYFQGNSAPDKSGLPSDRFSAERTGGSVSTLTIQRTQQEDSAVYLCASSLGRQDYGYTFGSGTRLTVV.